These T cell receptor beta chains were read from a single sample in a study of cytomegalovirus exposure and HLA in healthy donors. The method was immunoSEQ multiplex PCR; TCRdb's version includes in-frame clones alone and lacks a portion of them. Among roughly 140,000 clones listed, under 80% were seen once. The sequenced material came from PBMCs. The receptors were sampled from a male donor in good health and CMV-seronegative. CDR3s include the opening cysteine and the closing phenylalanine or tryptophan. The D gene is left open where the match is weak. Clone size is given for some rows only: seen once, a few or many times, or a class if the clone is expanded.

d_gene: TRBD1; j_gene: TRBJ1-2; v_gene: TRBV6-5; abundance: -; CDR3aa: CASSSTGDTGYTF; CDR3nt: TGTGCCAGCAGTTCTACAGGGGACACTGGCTACACCTTC
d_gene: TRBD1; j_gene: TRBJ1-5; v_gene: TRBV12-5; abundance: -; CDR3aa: CASGVGTGSQPQHF; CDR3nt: TGTGCTAGTGGTGTCGGGACAGGGAGTCAGCCCCAGCATTTT
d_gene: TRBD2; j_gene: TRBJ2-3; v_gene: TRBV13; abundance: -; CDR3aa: CASSFGLAGGSTDTQYF; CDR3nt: TGTGCCAGCAGCTTTGGACTAGCGGGGGGAAGCACAGATACACAGTATTTT
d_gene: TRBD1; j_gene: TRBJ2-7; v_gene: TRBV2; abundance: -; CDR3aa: CASRRIGTGESLSYEQYF; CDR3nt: TGTGCCAGCAGGAGGATAGGGACAGGGGAGAGCTTATCCTACGAGCAGTACTTC
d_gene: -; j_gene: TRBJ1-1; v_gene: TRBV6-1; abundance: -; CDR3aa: CASSEARNRVAEASF; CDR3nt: TGTGCCAGCAGTGAAGCGCGGAACAGGGTCGCTGAAGCTTCCTTT
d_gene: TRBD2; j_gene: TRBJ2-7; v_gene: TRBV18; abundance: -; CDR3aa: CASSPLLSGRAGEQYF; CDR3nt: TGTGCCAGCTCACCACTCTTAAGCGGGAGGGCCGGCGAGCAGTACTTC
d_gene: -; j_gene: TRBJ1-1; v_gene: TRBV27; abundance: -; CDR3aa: CASSLSRRGNTEAFF; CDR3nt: TGTGCCAGCAGTTTATCGCGCAGGGGAAACACTGAAGCTTTCTTT
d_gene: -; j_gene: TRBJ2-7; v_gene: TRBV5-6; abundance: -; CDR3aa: CASSFGSVQYEQYF; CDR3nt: TGTGCCAGCAGCTTCGGGTCAGTCCAGTACGAGCAGTACTTC
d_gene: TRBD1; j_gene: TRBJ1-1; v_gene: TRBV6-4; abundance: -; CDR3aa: CASRGGQGGEAFF; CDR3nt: TGTGCCAGCAGAGGTGGACAGGGAGGTGAAGCTTTCTTT
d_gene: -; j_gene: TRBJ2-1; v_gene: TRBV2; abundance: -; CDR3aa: CASSEQGGWGNEQFF; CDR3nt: TGTGCCAGCAGTGAACAAGGGGGTTGGGGCAATGAGCAGTTCTTC
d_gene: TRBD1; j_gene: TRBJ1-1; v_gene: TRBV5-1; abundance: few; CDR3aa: CASSLQGAGNTEAFF; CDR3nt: TGCGCCAGCAGCTTGCAGGGGGCTGGTAACACTGAAGCTTTCTTT
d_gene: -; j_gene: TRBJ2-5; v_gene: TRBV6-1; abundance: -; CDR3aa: CASSEYGGAAQETQYF; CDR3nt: TGTGCCAGCAGTGAATACGGGGGAGCAGCACAAGAGACCCAGTACTTC
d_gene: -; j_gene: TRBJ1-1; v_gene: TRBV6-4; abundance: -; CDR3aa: CASSREGNTEAFF; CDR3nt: TGTGCCAGCAGCCGAGAGGGAAACACTGAAGCTTTCTTT
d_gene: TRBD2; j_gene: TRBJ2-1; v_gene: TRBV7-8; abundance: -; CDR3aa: CASSPETSGSSYNEQFF; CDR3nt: TGTGCCAGCAGCCCTGAGACTAGCGGGAGCTCCTACAATGAGCAGTTCTTC
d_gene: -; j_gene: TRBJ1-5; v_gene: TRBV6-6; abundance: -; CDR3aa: CASRRHSNQPQHF; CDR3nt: TGTGCCAGCAGGAGACATAGCAATCAGCCCCAGCATTTT
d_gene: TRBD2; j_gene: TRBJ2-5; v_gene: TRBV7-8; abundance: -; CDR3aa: CASSFPGLTQETQYF; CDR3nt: TGTGCCAGCAGCTTCCCGGGACTAACCCAAGAGACCCAGTACTTC
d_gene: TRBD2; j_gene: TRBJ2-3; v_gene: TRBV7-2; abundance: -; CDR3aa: CASSLVPSGSSDTQYF; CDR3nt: TGTGCCAGCAGCTTAGTCCCTAGCGGGAGTTCAGATACGCAGTATTTT
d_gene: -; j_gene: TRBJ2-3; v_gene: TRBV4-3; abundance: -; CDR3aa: CASSLQGITDTQYF; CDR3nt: TGCGCCAGCAGCCTGCAGGGTATCACAGATACGCAGTATTTT
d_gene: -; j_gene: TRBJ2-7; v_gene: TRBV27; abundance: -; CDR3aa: CASGFDRTSYEQYF; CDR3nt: TGTGCCAGCGGGTTCGACAGGACCTCCTACGAGCAGTACTTC
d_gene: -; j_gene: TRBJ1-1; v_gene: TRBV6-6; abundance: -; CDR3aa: CASSPWNTEAFF; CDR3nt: TGTGCCAGCAGCCCCTGGAACACTGAAGCTTTCTTT
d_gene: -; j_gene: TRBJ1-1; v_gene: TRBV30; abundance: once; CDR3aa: CAWGPLEWGQSEFITEAFF; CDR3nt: TGTGCCTGGGGTCCTTTGGAATGGGGGCAAAGTGAATTTATCACTGAAGCTTTCTTT
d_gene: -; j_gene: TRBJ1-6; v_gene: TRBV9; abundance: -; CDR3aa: CASSQTVYNSPLHF; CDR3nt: TGTGCCAGCAGCCAAACAGTTTATAATTCACCCCTCCACTTT
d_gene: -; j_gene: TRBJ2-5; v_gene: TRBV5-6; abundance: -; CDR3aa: CASSFFPVGSRETQYF; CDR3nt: TGTGCCAGCAGCTTTTTTCCTGTCGGGAGTAGGGAGACCCAGTACTTC
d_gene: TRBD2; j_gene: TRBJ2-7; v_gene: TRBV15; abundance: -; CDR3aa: CATSGPGLAGEVPPGEQYF; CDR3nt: TGTGCCACCAGCGGCCCGGGACTAGCGGGAGAGGTTCCCCCAGGCGAGCAGTACTTC
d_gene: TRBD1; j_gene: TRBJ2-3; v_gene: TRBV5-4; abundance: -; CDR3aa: CASSPDRARGTDTQYF; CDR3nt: TGTGCCAGCAGCCCGGACAGGGCAAGGGGCACAGATACGCAGTATTTT
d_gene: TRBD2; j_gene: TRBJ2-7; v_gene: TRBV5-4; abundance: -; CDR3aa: CASRTGLAGKYEQYF; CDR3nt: TGTGCCAGCAGGACGGGACTAGCGGGGAAATACGAGCAGTACTTC
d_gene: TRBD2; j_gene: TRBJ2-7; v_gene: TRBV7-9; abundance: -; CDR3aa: CASSLELAGMEDF; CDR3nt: TGTGCCAGCAGCTTAGAACTAGCGGGGATGGAGGACTTC